Presented here are 16 T cell receptor beta chains from one specimen sequenced in a study of Ad26.COV2.S vaccination and SARS-CoV-2 variants. The treatment denotes: around 19 received Ad26.COV2.S at low or high dose, single or two shots; 5 received placebo; per-sample allocation not given. Sampling happened 63 days after the first vaccine or placebo injection. The repertoire was sequenced with immunoSEQ multiplex PCR; TCRdb's copy has only in-frame clones and lacks some. The sample has 510,000 or so clones, around 90% seen once. This sample comprised peripheral blood, obtained in a trial of Ad26.COV2.S vaccine versus placebo. All receptors come from a person between 18 and 59 years old who received the Ad26.COV2.S COVID-19 vaccine or a placebo.

The genes are TRBV4-3 and TRBJ2-3; D not resolved. CDR1 is LGHNA, CDR2 YSLEER, per germline. This CDR3 spans 13 amino acids. V dropped 2 bases and J dropped 3 bases, with 6 bases sitting between them. CDR3 residues: CASSQQRTDTQYF. The CDR3 region has the DNA TGCGCCAGCAGCCAACAGAGGACAGATACGCAGTATTTT.

This chain uses TRBV7-2 with TRBJ1-1; D ambiguous. Germline loops: CDR1 SGHTA, CDR2 FQGNSA. The CDR3 covers 12 residues. The V and J ends lost 1 base and 5 bases respectively, with 5 bases between them. CDR3 loop: CASSLGKTEAFF. The CDR3 coding sequence is TGTGCCAGCAGCTTAGGGAAGACTGAAGCTTTCTTT.

This clone was found a few times. V is TRBV11-2 and J is TRBJ2-3; no firm D call. The V and J ends lost 1 base and 5 bases respectively, with 16 bases between them. CDR1 is SGHAT, CDR2 FQNNGV, per germline. The length of the CDR3 is 16 residues. The CDR3 DNA follows: TGTGCCAGCAGCTTAGGACCGCGCGCCGGTCGAGATACGCAGTATTTT. It is translated as CASSLGPRAGRDTQYF.

The rearrangement links TRBV19 to TRBJ2-7; 9 bases align to TRBD1. Germline V gene lookup returns CDR1 LNHDA and CDR2 SQIVND (reference sequence). There are 14 residues in the CDR3. V lost 6 bases to trimming and J lost 2 bases; unmatched junction nucleotides: 5. This CDR3 is CASSPGTGTYEQYF. DNA of the CDR3: TGTGCCAGTAGCCCCGGGACAGGGACCTACGAGCAGTACTTC.

This clone was recorded only once. V is TRBV7-8 and J is TRBJ2-5, with 7 positions matching TRBD2. The length of the CDR3 is 16 residues. The ends lost 5 bases at V and 7 bases at J; junction bases unmatched: 16. Germline CDR1 reads SGHVS; CDR2 reads FQNEAQ. The CDR3 DNA is TGTGCCAGCAGCCCCGTTGAGGCTAGCGGACTTGCGACCCAGTACTTC. This codes for CASSPVEASGLATQYF.

V is TRBV7-9 and J is TRBJ2-7, with D hard to call. This CDR3 contains 12 residues. CDR1 and CDR2 (germline): SEHNR, FQNEAQ (reference sequence). Trimming cost V 5 bases and J 3 bases, with 8 bases left between them. The CDR3 here is CASSRMGYEQYF. In nucleotides, the CDR3 is TGTGCCAGCAGCCGGATGGGCTACGAGCAGTACTTC.

V is TRBV19 and J is TRBJ2-1; 11 nucleotides line up with TRBD2. Germline V gene data show CDR1 as LNHDA and CDR2 as SQIVND (reference sequence). After removal of 5 bases from V and 6 bases from J, the junction contained 9 bases not matched to a gene. CDR3 length: 16 amino acids. The CDR3 DNA reads as TGTGCCAGTAGTTCCCTGCTAGCGGGAGGTTCCAATGAGCAGTTCTTC. This translates into CASSSLLAGGSNEQFF.

The chain has TRBV24-1 and TRBJ2-7, with D unresolved. Germline V gene sequence: CDR1 KGHDR, CDR2 SFDVKD. V dropped 3 bases and J dropped 3 bases, with 8 bases sitting between them. This CDR3 region has 13 residues. The CDR3 nucleotides read TGTGCCACCAGTGATCCCTCAGGCTACGAGCAGTACTTC. It encodes CATSDPSGYEQYF.

This sequence joins TRBV30 and TRBJ1-2; 8 bases line up with TRBD1. The germline CDR1 and CDR2 sequences are GTSNPN and SVGIG (reference sequence). The trim removed 2 bases at V and 13 bases at J, leaving 6 bases unmatched. The CDR3 has 11 residues. The DNA of the CDR3 is TGTGCCTGGAGTCCGGGACAGGTCAGCACCTTC. Amino acids: CAWSPGQVSTF. Variable domain in full (rest from reference TRBV30 and TRBJ1-2): SQTIHQWPATLVQPVGSPLSLECTVEGTSNPNLYWYRQAAGRGLQLLFYSVGIGQISSEVPQNLSASRPQDRQFILSSKKLLLSDSGFYLCAWSPGQVSTFGSGTRLTVV.

The chain recombines TRBV2 with TRBJ2-5; D could derive from TRBD1 or TRBD2 (5 bases each). V lost 7 bases, J lost 5 bases, and 17 bases lay in between. The CDR3 consists of 14 residues. Germline CDR1 SNHLY, CDR2 FYNNEI. The CDR3 reads CASNGGAWGETQYF. As DNA, the CDR3 is TGTGCCAGCAATGGAGGAGCTTGGGGGGAGACCCAGTACTTC.

This clone was counted between two and nine times. Different DNA sequences within this sample yield the same CDR3. The chain recombines TRBV20-1 with TRBJ2-7; unclear D gene. The CDR3 runs to 10 residues. V lost 7 bases, J lost 2 bases, and 6 bases lay in between. Germline CDR1 and CDR2: DFQATT and SNEGSKA (reference sequence). CDR3 coding DNA: TGCAGTGTGGGCCCCTACGAGCAGTACTTC. It translates to CSVGPYEQYF.

The rearrangement joins TRBV19 to TRBJ2-1; TRBD2 matches at 10 bases. This CDR3 contains 15 residues. V lost 3 bases, J lost 9 bases, and 8 bases stayed unmatched. The germline CDR1 and CDR2 sequences are LNHDA and SQIVND (reference sequence). This CDR3 reads CASSMDASGSIEQFF. The CDR3 DNA sequence: TGTGCCAGTAGTATGGACGCTAGCGGGAGTATTGAGCAGTTCTTC.

J is TRBJ2-3 and V is TRBV5-1; TRBD1 might be the D (6 bases). Germline V gene lookup returns CDR1 SGHRS and CDR2 YFSETQ. The CDR3 is 15 residues long. The V end lost 4 bases, the J end lost 0 bases, and 12 bases lay between the germline ends. DNA for the CDR3: TGCGCCAGCAGCGGCCAGGGGCGGAGCACAGATACGCAGTATTTT. Amino acid sequence: CASSGQGRSTDTQYF.

The J gene is TRBJ2-5, the V gene TRBV30, with 7 bases aligning to TRBD1. Germline V gene lookup returns CDR1 GTSNPN and CDR2 SVGIG (reference sequence). The CDR3 has 17 amino acids. With 1 base clipped from V and 5 bases from J, the junction kept 16 bases outside the gene matches. The CDR3 DNA sequence: TGTGCCTGGAGTGATACAAATCGGCCTTGGGACAGCGAGACCCAGTACTTC. Protein sequence: CAWSDTNRPWDSETQYF.

This chain connects TRBV27 to TRBJ2-7; TRBD1 matches 11 bases. Germline CDR1 and CDR2: MNHEY and SMNVEV (reference sequence). The CDR3 covers 15 residues. Trimming at V came to 8 bases and at J to 3 bases, leaving 9 bases not matched to a gene. This chain's CDR3 is CASAYRDRGDYEQYF. The CDR3 bases are TGTGCCAGCGCATACCGGGACAGGGGGGACTACGAGCAGTACTTC.

The CDR3 DNA reads TGCAGTGAAAAAGGGGACCACGAGCAGTACTTC. Protein: CSEKGDHEQYF. The gene calls are TRBV20-1 and TRBJ2-7; D possibly matches TRBD1 or TRBD2 (5 bases each). Germline-derived CDR1 and CDR2 are DFQATT and SNEGSKA (reference sequence). Deletions cut 7 bases from V and 5 bases from J, with 12 bases between. This CDR3 is built from 11 residues.